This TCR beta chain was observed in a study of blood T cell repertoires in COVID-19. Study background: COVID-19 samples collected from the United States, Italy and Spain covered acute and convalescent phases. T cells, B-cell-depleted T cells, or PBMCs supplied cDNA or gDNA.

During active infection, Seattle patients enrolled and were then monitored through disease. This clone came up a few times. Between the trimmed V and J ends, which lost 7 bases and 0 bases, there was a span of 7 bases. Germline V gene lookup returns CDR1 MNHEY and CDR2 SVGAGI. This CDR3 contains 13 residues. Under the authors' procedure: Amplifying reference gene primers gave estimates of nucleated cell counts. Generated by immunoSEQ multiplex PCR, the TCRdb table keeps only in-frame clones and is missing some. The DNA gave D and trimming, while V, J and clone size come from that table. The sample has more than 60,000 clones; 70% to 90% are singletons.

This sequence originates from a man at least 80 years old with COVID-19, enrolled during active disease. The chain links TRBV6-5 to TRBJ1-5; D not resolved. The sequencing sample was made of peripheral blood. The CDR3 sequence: CASTMSSNQPQHF. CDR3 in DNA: TGTGCCAGCACCATGTCTAGCAATCAGCCCCAGCATTTT.